Listed below are T cell receptor beta chains from one sample, sequenced in a study of blood T cell repertoires in COVID-19. Sequencing used immunoSEQ multiplex PCR; TCRdb keeps in-frame clones, though not all of them. The repertoire holds approximately 210,000 clones, with about 88% as singletons. The sequencing input was peripheral blood. These receptors all stem from a woman in her 40s who had recovered from COVID-19. Each CDR3 is given with its conserved first and last residue. Fields, in order: J gene, clone size, V gene, D gene, CDR3 protein, CDR3 DNA. The D gene is left open where the match is weak. Clone size is shown for a subset of rows, as once, few, many or a class of expanded clone.

>TRBJ1-2|.|TRBV3-1/TRBV3-2|.
CASSQSGVGYGYTF
TGTGCCAGCAGCCAGTCAGGGGTGGGCTATGGCTACACCTTC
>TRBJ2-5|.|TRBV6-2/TRBV6-3|.
CASSPAGFLKETQYF
TGTGCCAGCAGCCCCGCCGGGTTTCTCAAAGAGACCCAGTACTTC
>TRBJ1-6|.|TRBV7-8|.
CASSFPQGPLHF
TGTGCCAGCAGCTTCCCCCAGGGGCCCCTCCACTTT
>TRBJ1-4|.|TRBV19|TRBD1
CASSQNGQGRATNEKLFF
TGTGCCAGTAGTCAGAACGGACAGGGGAGGGCAACTAATGAAAAACTGTTTTTT
>TRBJ1-1|.|TRBV19|TRBD1
CGTGWATEAFF
TGCGGGACAGGGTGGGCCACTGAAGCTTTCTTT
>TRBJ2-7|.|TRBV30|TRBD1
CAWSRGQEINEQYF
TGTGCCTGGAGTCGGGGACAGGAGATTAACGAGCAGTACTTC
>TRBJ2-7|.|TRBV5-4|TRBD1
CASSQAGTALPYEQYF
TGTGCCAGCAGCCAGGCCGGGACAGCTCTCCCCTACGAGCAGTACTTC
>TRBJ2-3|.|TRBV6-6|.
CASSPSSVGGTDTQYF
TGTGCCAGCAGTCCTTCTAGCGTTGGGGGGACAGATACGCAGTATTTT
>TRBJ2-1|.|TRBV13|TRBD2
CASSSDYTSGSNNEQFF
TGTGCCAGCAGCTCCGATTACACTAGCGGGAGTAACAATGAGCAGTTCTTC
>TRBJ2-1|.|TRBV9|TRBD2
CASSEPRSGVGVYNEQFF
TGTGCCAGCAGCGAACCCCGTAGCGGGGTAGGTGTCTACAATGAGCAGTTCTTC
>TRBJ2-6|many|TRBV7-2|.
CASSFTVSGANVLTF
TGTGCCAGCAGCTTTACAGTCTCTGGGGCCAACGTCCTGACTTTC
>TRBJ1-5|.|TRBV30|.
CAWTRGSGDNRPQHF
TGTGCCTGGACCCGTGGGTCGGGAGATAATAGGCCCCAGCATTTT
>TRBJ1-1|.|TRBV6-5|TRBD1
CASGGQAYTEAFF
TGTGCCAGCGGGGGACAGGCATACACTGAAGCTTTCTTT
>TRBJ1-2|once|TRBV18|TRBD1
CASSPDRTGGNGYTF
TGTGCCAGCTCACCAGATCGCACAGGGGGCAATGGCTACACCTTC
>TRBJ2-5|.|TRBV29-1|.
CSVRGLLDLGTQYF
TGCAGCGTTCGCGGATTGTTGGATTTGGGGACCCAGTACTTC
>TRBJ2-5|.|TRBV5-4|.
CGLSAGSQGTQYF
TGTGGGCTTTCGGCAGGCTCCCAAGGGACCCAGTACTTC
>TRBJ1-5|.|TRBV4-1|TRBD1
CASSPSDRTGGNQPQHF
TGCGCCAGCAGCCCCTCGGATAGGACAGGGGGTAATCAGCCCCAGCATTTT